Sequencing of this T cell receptor (beta chain) was carried out in a study of CD8+CD57+ T cells in acquired aplastic anemia (dated 2018 in TCRdb). Looking at the study overall: DNA extracted from sorted CD4+ and CD8+ cells had a mean of roughly 3.4 ug, with a range of roughly 0.17 to 27.4 ug. A CD8+CD57+ expansion meant a frequency higher than the mean frequency seen in healthy subjects. General study outcomes and caveats: Although some 28 CD8+ CDR3 sequences were shared by patients and controls, these sequences appeared highly expressed in patients and within the immunodominant clones of patients. CD8+ Simpson's diversity did not differ significantly between patients and healthy controls (P=0.060).

Turning to this clonotype: This clone's antigen is unknown. No base qualities exist here, and no much larger clone lies one base off it.

Profiling of TCR beta VDJ combinations and CDR3 sequences used genomic DNA as the template. TCR repertoire sequencing was run on an Illumina HiSeq 2000. Per the source publication's procedure: TRBV/TRBJ rearrangement plots, CDR3 size and DJ length profiles, and Simpson's diversity index were used to evaluate the repertoires. The most abundant DNA sequence in the deep sequencing data was defined as the immunodominant clone. CDR3 amino acid sequences were screened for sharing across subjects and were compared with published repertoires and the VDJdb database. The raw public data were reprocessed by TCRdb itself: fastp quality trimming at Q25, MiXCR clonotype calling, in-frame beta chains only. CDR3 protein sequences are deduplicated, and each keeps its most common genes and DNA. TCRdb, not the authors, supplied the V and J calls. The sample table holds 200,000 to 250,000 distinct CDR3 sequences, of which approximately 65% were seen once. Under 60% of the sample belongs to the ten largest clones.

The patients picked for sequencing were ones in whom flow cytometry had shown an expansion of CD8+CD57+ cells. All patients had severe acquired aplastic anemia diagnosed by International Study of Aplastic Anemia and Agranulocytosis and Camitta criteria. Patients had received no therapy at the time of blood sampling. In this study, sorted CD4+ and CD8+ T cells from the blood of healthy subjects and of severe aplastic anemia patients had their TCR repertoires deep-sequenced. In the USA, patient enrollment took place under clinicaltrials.gov protocols 00001620, 01623167, 00001397, 00071045, 00081523 and 00961064. Ficoll-Paque density gradient centrifugation was used to isolate peripheral blood mononuclear cells. CD4+ and CD8+ T cells were sorted by FACS or magnetic beads before DNA extraction. Taken from the germline V gene (reference sequence), the CDR1 and CDR2 loops are DFQATT and SNEGSKA. The junction shows trimming of 3 bases on V and 8 bases on J, plus 11 bases between the germline ends. The CDR3 runs 13 amino acids, cysteine and phenylalanine included. This entry keeps only the CDR3 DNA: 39 bases, framed from base 1.

The source of this sequence is a human donor with aplastic anemia. Sequencing input: sorted CD4+, CD8+, or CD8+CD57+ T cells (not recorded which) from PBMCs. The chain is encoded by TRBV20-1 joined to TRBJ1-6; the D gene identity is not certain. The CDR3 region: CSASKDRDSPLHF. Here is the DNA: TGCAGTGCTAGTAAGGATAGGGATTCACCCCTCCACTTT.